These 18 T cell receptor beta chains were sequenced from one sample in a study of molecular identifiers for immune sequencing clone quantification. TCRdb analysed the PCR reads with MiXCR anew, one entry per CDR3 protein. The sample yields 350,000 or so distinct CDR3 sequences, about 22% seen once. Sequenced material: naive CD8+ T cells from blood, with Jurkat cell RNA spiked in. Subset indicated: FACS-sorted CD8+CD4-CCR7+CD45RA+ naive T cells. These receptors came from a human donor in good health. Some libraries in this study had Jurkat cell RNA spiked in.

This clonotype came up a few times. The chain recombines TRBV30 with TRBJ2-7; the D call may be TRBD1 or TRBD2 (6 bases each). The CDR3 has 15 amino acids. CDR1 GTSNPN and CDR2 SVGIG come from the germline V gene (reference sequence). V shed 6 bases and J shed 3 bases, with 21 bases lying between them. CDR3 residues: CACRPEGGFFYEQYF. The CDR3 bases are TGTGCCTGCCGCCCCGAGGGGGGCTTCTTCTACGAGCAGTACTTC.

This clonotype was recorded only once. V and J are TRBV19 and TRBJ2-3; D gene uncertain. Between the trimmed V and J ends, which lost 4 bases and 0 bases, there was a span of 11 bases. The CDR3 is made up of 15 amino acids. The germline V gene encodes CDR1 LNHDA and CDR2 SQIVND (reference sequence). CDR3 in DNA: TGTGCCAGTAGTAATCCAGCCGGGAGCACAGATACGCAGTATTTT. This translates into CASSNPAGSTDTQYF.

J is TRBJ2-7 and V is TRBV30; D assignment may be TRBD1 or TRBD2 (5 bases each). The CDR3 is made up of 13 amino acids. Germline assignment: CDR1 GTSNPN and CDR2 SVGIG (reference sequence). V was cut by 5 bases and J by 2 bases, with 13 bases left in between. CDR3 amino acids: CAWGVGPTYEQYF. CDR3 DNA sequence: TGTGCCTGGGGGGTGGGACCAACCTACGAGCAGTACTTC.

This clonotype has ten or more counts. V is TRBV30 and J is TRBJ2-3; TRBD1 might be the D (6 bases). The CDR3 spans 14 residues. Germline CDR1 GTSNPN, CDR2 SVGIG (reference sequence). The germline V and J ends were trimmed by 3 bases and 4 bases, with 14 bases remaining between them. The CDR3 loop reads CAWRWQGSADTQYF. The CDR3 DNA reads as TGTGCCTGGAGGTGGCAGGGGAGCGCAGATACGCAGTATTTT.

Concerning this clonotype: Possible read error: a much larger clone is one base away. The genes are TRBV7-9 and TRBJ1-4; the match to TRBD1 covers 7 bases. The CDR3 runs 15 residues. The germline V gene has CDR1 SEHNR and CDR2 FQNEAQ (reference sequence). CDR3 sequence (DNA): TGTGCCAGCAGCCCCATCACAGGGGCTAATGAAAAACCGTTTTTT. Its protein is CASSPITGANEKPFF. The full variable domain, in which reference TRBV7-9 and TRBJ1-4 provide the parts outside the CDR3, is DTGVSQNPRHKITKRGQNVTFRCDPISEHNRLYWYRQTLGQGPEFLTYFQNEAQLEKSRLLSDRFSAERPKGSFSTLEIQRTEQGDSAMYLCASSPITGANEKPFFGSGTQLSVL.

This clonotype came up many times. CDR3 DNA sequence: TGCGCCAGCAGCCCCCGGACTAGAGAGGGCACAGATACGCAGTATTTT. Translating it yields CASSPRTREGTDTQYF. The V gene is TRBV4-1, the J gene TRBJ2-3; TRBD2 matches at 7 bases. Germline V gene sequence: CDR1 MGHRA, CDR2 YSYEKL. This CDR3 is built from 16 residues. V trimming: 4 bases; J trimming: 1 base; junction bases outside the gene matches: 8.

At least ten counts were recorded for this clonotype. This chain joins TRBV2 and TRBJ1-1, with D unclear. CDR1 is SNHLY and CDR2 is FYNNEI in the germline V gene. Trimming pared 4 bases from V and 7 bases from J, leaving 4 bases between. The CDR3 loop spans 10 amino acids. In nucleotides, the CDR3 is TGTGCCAGCAGTGTTGGTGAAGCTTTCTTT. Protein sequence: CASSVGEAFF.

In its sample, this clonotype was seen many times. The chain joins TRBV12-3 or TRBV12-4 to TRBJ2-3; no reliable D call. The V and J ends lost 2 bases and 1 base respectively, with 7 bases between them. The CDR3 spans 14 residues. CDR3 bases: TGTGCCAGCAGTTTATTGCAGGGCACAGATACGCAGTATTTT. Translated: CASSLLQGTDTQYF.

The rearrangement uses TRBV3-1 and TRBJ2-3, with TRBD2 matching 9 bases. J gave up 2 bases and V 1 base, and 7 bases lay outside the gene matches. This CDR3 comprises 17 residues. From germline, CDR1 is LGHDT and CDR2 YNNKEL (reference sequence). CDR3: CASSQVRRGGNTDTQYF. In DNA, the CDR3 is TGTGCCAGCAGCCAAGTGAGGCGGGGGGGAAACACAGATACGCAGTATTTT.

A few counts support this clonotype. The chain is built from TRBV9 and TRBJ2-2; no clear D gene. The V and J ends lost 2 bases and 6 bases respectively, with 8 bases between them. Germline CDR1 reads SGDLS; CDR2 reads YYNGEE. CDR3 length: 13 amino acids. As DNA, the CDR3 is TGTGCCAGCAGCGTCAGTACCCCCGGGGAGCTGTTTTTT. This codes for CASSVSTPGELFF. The full variable domain, completed using reference TRBV9 and TRBJ2-2, is DSGVTQTPKHLITATGQRVTLRCSPRSGDLSVYWYQQSLDQGLQFLIQYYNGEERAKGNILERFSAQQFPDLHSELNLSSLELGDSALYFCASSVSTPGELFFGEGSRLTVL.

This clonotype was observed a handful of times. The genes are TRBV9 and TRBJ1-3, with 8 bases that match TRBD1. The germline CDR1 and CDR2 sequences are SGDLS and YYNGEE. The CDR3 has 15 residues. With 3 bases clipped from V and 1 base from J, the junction kept 3 bases outside the gene matches. CDR3 amino acids: CASSGTGGSGNTIYF. CDR3 sequence (DNA): TGTGCCAGCAGCGGAACAGGGGGGTCTGGAAACACCATATATTTT.

This clonotype was found many times. The rearrangement uses TRBV27 and TRBJ2-7; D not resolved. The CDR3 totals 13 residues. Germline V lookup: CDR1 MNHEY, CDR2 SMNVEV (reference sequence). Trimming took off 6 bases at V and 3 bases at J, with 12 bases between the two ends. The CDR3 is CASRGGNDYEQYF. The CDR3 coding sequence is TGTGCCAGCAGAGGCGGTAACGACTACGAGCAGTACTTC.

In its sample, this clonotype was seen many times. The chain couples TRBV29-1 to TRBJ2-7; D is possibly TRBD2 (5 bases). CDR1 is SQVTM, CDR2 ANQGSEA, per germline. V dropped 6 bases and J dropped 2 bases, with 20 bases sitting between them. CDR3 length equals 15 residues. DNA of the CDR3: TGCAGCGTCTACATCAGGTCTGGTAGCGCCTACGAGCAGTACTTC. It encodes CSVYIRSGSAYEQYF.

At least ten counts were recorded for this clonotype. The J gene is TRBJ2-5, the V gene TRBV6-2 or TRBV6-3; 10 bases are shared with TRBD2. The germline V gene has CDR1 MNHEY and CDR2 SVGEGT. Trimming took 6 bases from V and 5 from J; bases not matched to a gene: 12. This CDR3 contains 16 residues. In DNA form, the CDR3 reads TGTGCCAGCAGGCCCACCTTAGCGGGAGGAAGGGAGACCCAGTACTTC. The encoded protein is CASRPTLAGGRETQYF.

With respect to this clonotype: A much larger clone differs from this one at a single base, so this may be a read error. V gene TRBV29-1 combines with J gene TRBJ1-1; D is undetermined. The CDR3 consists of 14 residues. CDR1 is SQVTM and CDR2 is ANQGSEA in the germline V gene. The CDR3 nucleotides read TGCAGCGTTGGGCCGGGTGAGGGCGACACTGAAGCTCTCTTT. This encodes CSVGPGEGDTEALF.

The rearrangement links TRBV12-5 to TRBJ2-3; 10 positions match TRBD2. Germline trimming cut 2 bases from V and 0 bases from J; bases unmatched to any gene: 2. In germline, CDR1 is LGHNT, CDR2 FRNRAP. There are 16 residues in the CDR3. DNA for the CDR3: TGTGCTAGTGGTTTGAGTAGCGGGGGGAGCACAGATACGCAGTATTTT. It translates to CASGLSSGGSTDTQYF.

Note on this clonotype: Being one base from a much bigger clone, this may be a read error. The V gene is TRBV7-9, the J gene TRBJ1-5; possible D gene TRBD1, 6 bases. Germline values: CDR1 SEHNR, CDR2 FQNEAQ (reference sequence). CDR3 length: 13 residues. Here the CDR3 reads CSSSWDNNQPQHF. In nucleotides, the CDR3 is TGTTCCAGCAGCTGGGACAACAATCAGCCCCAGCATTTT.

At least ten counts were recorded for this clonotype. The chain has TRBV15 and TRBJ1-5; 7 positions match TRBD1. J lost 0 bases, V lost 5 bases, and 13 bases had no gene match. The CDR3 length is 18 residues. Germline loops: CDR1 LNHNV, CDR2 YYDKDF (reference sequence). This CDR3 reads CATSVLWDRSYSNQPQHF. In DNA form, the CDR3 reads TGTGCCACCAGCGTACTATGGGACAGAAGTTATAGCAATCAGCCCCAGCATTTT.